Below, 14 T cell receptor beta chains from the same sample are listed, as sequenced in a study of T cell responses to AZD1222 COVID-19 vaccine. Sequencing was performed with immunoSEQ multiplex PCR; in TCRdb, only in-frame clones are kept and a portion is missing. The table records 40,000 to 65,000 clones, approximately 84% of them present only once. Sample: peripheral blood, taken on day 0 of AZD1222 vaccination. The receptor set was obtained from an adult in good health.

The V and J genes are TRBV14 and TRBJ2-1, with D perhaps matching TRBD1 (6 bases). Trimming took off 1 base at V and 3 bases at J, with 19 bases between the two ends. Germline V lookup: CDR1 SGHDN, CDR2 FVKESK. The CDR3 sequence is 18 residues long. In DNA form, the CDR3 reads TGTGCCAGCAGCCAAGGTCGGACAGACGGCTCTCGCTACAATGAGCAGTTCTTC. Protein: CASSQGRTDGSRYNEQFF.

This rearrangement joins TRBV29-1 to TRBJ2-2, with TRBD1 identical over 9 bases. V shed 6 bases and J 4 bases; nucleotides not matched to a gene: 3. The V gene's germline CDR1 is SQVTM and CDR2 ANQGSEA. The CDR3 runs 13 residues. The CDR3 DNA reads as TGCAGCGTAGTACAGGGGGCCACCGGGGAGCTGTTTTTT. This codes for CSVVQGATGELFF.

The gene calls are TRBV28 and TRBJ1-4, with D perhaps TRBD1 (5 bases). CDR1 MDHEN and CDR2 SYDVKM come from the germline V gene. The CDR3 sequence is 13 residues long. Trimming shortened V by 4 bases and J by 8 bases, and 11 bases separated the two germline ends. In nucleotides, the CDR3 is TGTGCCAGCAGTTGGGGGAATGGCGAAAAACTGTTTTTT. Translated: CASSWGNGEKLFF.

V usage is TRBV18 and J usage is TRBJ1-2, with 9 bases lining up with TRBD1. The V and J ends lost 2 bases and 4 bases, in that order; junction bases with no gene match: 5. Germline CDR1 and CDR2: KGHSH and LQKENI. The CDR3 is 15 residues long. For the CDR3, the DNA is TGTGCCAGCTCACCATCGGGACAGGGAAGCTATGGCTACACCTTC. It is translated as CASSPSGQGSYGYTF.

V usage is TRBV25-1 and J usage is TRBJ1-4; 9 nucleotides align to TRBD1. The CDR3 loop spans 16 amino acids. Germline lookup yields CDR1 MGHDK and CDR2 SYGVNS. V lost 7 bases to trimming and J lost 0 bases; unmatched junction nucleotides: 6. The CDR3 region has the DNA TGTGCCAGCACCGAGGACAGGGGAGCAACTAATGAAAAACTGTTTTTT. It specifies CASTEDRGATNEKLFF. The full variable domain, in which reference TRBV25-1 and TRBJ1-4 provide the parts outside the CDR3, is EADIYQTPRYLVIGTGKKITLECSQTMGHDKMYWYQQDPGMELHLIHYSYGVNSTEKGDLSSESTVSRIRTEHFPLTLESARPSHTSQYLCASTEDRGATNEKLFFGSGTQLSVL.

The chain uses TRBV5-1 and TRBJ2-5; 10 bases agree with TRBD1. The V and J ends lost 4 bases and 4 bases, in that order; junction bases with no gene match: 10. The CDR3 length is 16 residues. Germline V gives CDR1 SGHRS, CDR2 YFSETQ. CDR3 amino acids: CASSHQPDRGAETQYF. In DNA form, the CDR3 reads TGCGCCAGCAGCCACCAACCGGACAGGGGGGCAGAGACCCAGTACTTC.

The chain joins TRBV5-4 to TRBJ2-5; 11 nucleotides match TRBD2. The CDR3 runs to 16 residues. J gave up 3 bases and V 6 bases, and 10 bases lay outside the gene matches. The V gene's germline CDR1 is SGHNT and CDR2 YYREEE (reference sequence). As DNA, the CDR3 is TGTGCCAGCACCCCTCAAGGGACTAGCGGAGAAGAGACCCAGTACTTC. This translates into CASTPQGTSGEETQYF.

The V gene is TRBV11-3, the J gene TRBJ2-3; D perhaps matches TRBD1 (6 bases). CDR1 SGHNT and CDR2 YENEEA come from the germline V gene. The CDR3 has 14 residues. V lost 2 bases to trimming and J lost 5 bases, with 11 bases between them. The CDR3 nucleotides read TGTGCCAGCAGCTTAAACAGGGCTGGAGATACGCAGTATTTT. Amino acids: CASSLNRAGDTQYF.

The V gene is TRBV3-1 (or the pseudogene TRBV3-2), the J gene TRBJ2-1; D remains unclear. CDR1 is LGHDT, CDR2 YNNKEL, per germline (reference sequence). The CDR3 covers 14 residues. V shed 0 bases and J shed 8 bases, with 11 bases lying between them. The CDR3 region has the DNA TGTGCCAGCAGCCAAGATTTGAACGCGGATGAGCAGTTCTTC. Residues: CASSQDLNADEQFF.

The chain combines TRBV29-1 with TRBJ2-1; 10 bases align to TRBD2. Germline CDR1 and CDR2: SQVTM and ANQGSEA. The length of the CDR3 is 13 residues. The V and J ends lost 6 bases and 7 bases, in that order; junction bases with no gene match: 6. In nucleotides, the CDR3 is TGCAGCGTGGTTGGTAGCGGGGGGAATGAGCAGTTCTTC. It specifies CSVVGSGGNEQFF.

The V gene is TRBV7-8, the J gene TRBJ2-1, with D perhaps TRBD1 (6 bases). Trimming left V 1 base short and J 2 bases short, with 6 bases between. Germline CDR1 is SGHVS and CDR2 is FQNEAQ. The CDR3 runs to 14 residues. CDR3 sequence reads: CASSLEGAYNEQFF. CDR3 nucleotide sequence: TGTGCCAGCAGCTTAGAGGGGGCCTACAATGAGCAGTTCTTC.

This clone appeared a single time. The chain has TRBV4-1 and TRBJ2-5; TRBD2 is a possible D gene (6 bases). The germline V gene encodes CDR1 MGHRA and CDR2 YSYEKL. This CDR3 region has 14 residues. V was cut by 2 bases and J by 4 bases, with 11 bases left in between. The CDR3 DNA reads TGCGCCAGCAGCCAACAGCCGGGAGTAGAGACCCAGTACTTC. This sequence encodes CASSQQPGVETQYF.

The gene calls are TRBV5-1 and TRBJ2-7; the match to TRBD1 covers 7 bases. With V trimmed by 0 bases and J by 2 bases, 5 bases remained unmatched. CDR3 length: 15 amino acids. Germline loops: CDR1 SGHRS, CDR2 YFSETQ. CDR3 DNA sequence: TGCGCCAGCAGCTTGGCAGGACAGGCTACCTACGAGCAGTACTTC. Encoded protein: CASSLAGQATYEQYF.

This clone occurred once. The chain recombines TRBV5-1 with TRBJ2-7, with 8 bases matching TRBD1. V was pared by 4 bases and J by 4 bases, with 7 bases of the junction left unmatched. CDR1 is SGHRS, CDR2 YFSETQ, per germline. The CDR3 is made up of 14 amino acids. The CDR3 nucleotides are TGCGCCAGCAGCCTCAGGACAGGGCAGTACGAGCAGTACTTC. Protein: CASSLRTGQYEQYF.